This TCR beta chain is drawn from a study of T cells in Graves' hyperthyroidism and ophthalmopathy. Study-level results: The model predicted ophthalmopathy a median approximately six months before onset.

The definition of stable Graves' hyperthyroidism was no ophthalmopathy progression within 18 months. The study based diagnoses on clinical symptoms, serum thyroxine and TRAb, thyroid ultrasound and orbital computed tomography. The PBMCs were taken from roughly 9.3 ml of fresh peripheral blood. Amplification of TCR beta CDR3 regions used RNA as the template. When the TCR CDR3 underwent first-round RT-PCR, the HTBI primer set was used. One entry per CDR3 protein results from TCRdb running MiXCR on the multiplex PCR reads. Among about 400,000 distinct CDR3 sequences listed, approximately 14% were seen once. CDR1 and CDR2 (germline): DFQATT, SNEGSKA (reference sequence). This CDR3 has 15 amino acids. The ends lost 5 bases at V and 2 bases at J; junction bases unmatched: 6. This clonotype showed up just a few times. The antigen remains undetermined.

The sample was blood. V and J are TRBV20-1 and TRBJ2-5, with TRBD2 matching 12 bases. This clonotype was obtained from a woman under 30 with Graves' hyperthyroidism. The CDR3: CSARLAGVVQETQYF. The CDR3 coding sequence is TGCAGTGCTCGACTAGCGGGAGTTGTACAAGAGACCCAGTACTTC.